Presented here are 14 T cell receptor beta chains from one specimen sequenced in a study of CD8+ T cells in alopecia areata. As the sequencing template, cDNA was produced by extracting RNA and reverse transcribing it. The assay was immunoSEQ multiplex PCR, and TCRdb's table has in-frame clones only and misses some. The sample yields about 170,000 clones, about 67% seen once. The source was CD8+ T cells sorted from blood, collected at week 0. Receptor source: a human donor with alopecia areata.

The CDR3 DNA sequence: TGTGCCAGCAGCCAAGATGACGGGACCCAGTACTTC. Protein sequence: CASSQDDGTQYF. The chain uses TRBV4-2 and TRBJ2-5, with D uncertain. CDR1 and CDR2 from the germline V gene are LGHNA and YNFKEQ. With 0 bases removed from V and 7 bases from J, the gap between germline ends came to 6 bases. The CDR3 runs to 12 residues.

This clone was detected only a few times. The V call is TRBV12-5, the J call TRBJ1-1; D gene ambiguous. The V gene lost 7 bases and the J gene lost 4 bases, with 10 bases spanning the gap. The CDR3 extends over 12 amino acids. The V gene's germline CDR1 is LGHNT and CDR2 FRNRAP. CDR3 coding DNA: TGTGCTAGTGCCCCGGGGATCACTGAAGCTTTCTTT. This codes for CASAPGITEAFF.

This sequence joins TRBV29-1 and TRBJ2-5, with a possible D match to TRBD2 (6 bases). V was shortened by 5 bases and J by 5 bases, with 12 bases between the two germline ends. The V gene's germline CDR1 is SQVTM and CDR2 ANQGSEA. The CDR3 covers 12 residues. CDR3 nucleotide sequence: TGCAGCGTTCCTGTTGGAGGGGAGACCCAGTACTTC. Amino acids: CSVPVGGETQYF. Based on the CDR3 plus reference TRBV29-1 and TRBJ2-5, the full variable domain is SAVISQKPSRDICQRGTSLTIQCQVDSQVTMMFWYRQQPGQSLTLIATANQGSEATYESGFVIDKFPISRPNLTFSTLTVSNMSPEDSSIYLCSVPVGGETQYFGPGTRLLVL.

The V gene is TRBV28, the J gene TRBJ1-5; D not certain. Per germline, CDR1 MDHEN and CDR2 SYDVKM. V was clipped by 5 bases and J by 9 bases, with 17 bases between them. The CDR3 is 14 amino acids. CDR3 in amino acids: CASSGFDGARPQHF. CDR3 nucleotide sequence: TGTGCCAGCAGTGGCTTCGACGGAGCAAGGCCCCAGCATTTT.

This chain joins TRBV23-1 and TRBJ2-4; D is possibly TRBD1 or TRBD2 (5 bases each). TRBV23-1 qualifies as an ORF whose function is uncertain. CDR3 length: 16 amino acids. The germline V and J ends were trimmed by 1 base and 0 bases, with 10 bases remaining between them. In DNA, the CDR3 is TGCGCCAGCAGTCAATGGGGTGGGACAGCCAAAAACATTCAGTACTTC. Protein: CASSQWGGTAKNIQYF.

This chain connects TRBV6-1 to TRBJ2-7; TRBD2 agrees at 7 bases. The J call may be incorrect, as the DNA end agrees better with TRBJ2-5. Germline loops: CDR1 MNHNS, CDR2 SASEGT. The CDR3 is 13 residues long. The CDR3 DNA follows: TGTGCCAGCAGCCTAAGGGAGGGGGAGACCCAGTACTTC. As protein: CASSLREGETQYF.

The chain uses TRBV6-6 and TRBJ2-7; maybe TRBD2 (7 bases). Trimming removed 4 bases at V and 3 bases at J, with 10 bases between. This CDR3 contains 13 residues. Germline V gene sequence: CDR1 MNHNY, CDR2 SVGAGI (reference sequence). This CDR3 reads CASSWEGDYEQYF. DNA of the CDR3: TGTGCCAGCAGTTGGGAGGGGGACTACGAGCAGTACTTC.

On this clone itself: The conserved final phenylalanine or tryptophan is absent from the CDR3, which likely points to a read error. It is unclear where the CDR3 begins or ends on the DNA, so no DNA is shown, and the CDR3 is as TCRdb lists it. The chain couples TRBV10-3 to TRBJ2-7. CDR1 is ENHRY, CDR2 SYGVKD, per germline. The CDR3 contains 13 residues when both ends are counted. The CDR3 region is CAISESRDRHGVI.

The CDR3 protein is CASSQEPGPYYEQYF. CDR3 DNA sequence: TGTGCCAGCAGCCAAGAACCGGGGCCCTACTACGAGCAGTACTTC. The J gene is TRBJ2-7, the V gene TRBV4-2; perhaps D is TRBD1 or TRBD2 (5 bases each). Germline assignment: CDR1 LGHNA and CDR2 YNFKEQ. Trimming pared 0 bases from V and 3 bases from J, leaving 12 bases between. The CDR3 runs 15 residues.

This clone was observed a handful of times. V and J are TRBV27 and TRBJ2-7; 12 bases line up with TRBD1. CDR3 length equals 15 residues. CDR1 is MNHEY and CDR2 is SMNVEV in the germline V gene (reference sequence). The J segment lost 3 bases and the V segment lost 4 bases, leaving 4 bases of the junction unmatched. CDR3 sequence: CASSSGTGGRYEQYF. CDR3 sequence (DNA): TGTGCCAGCAGTTCTGGGACAGGGGGCCGCTACGAGCAGTACTTC.

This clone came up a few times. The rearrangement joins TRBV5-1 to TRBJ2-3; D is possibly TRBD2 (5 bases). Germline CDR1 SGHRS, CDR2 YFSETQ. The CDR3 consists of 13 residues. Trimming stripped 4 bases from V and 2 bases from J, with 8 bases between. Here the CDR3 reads CASSPDSTDTQYF. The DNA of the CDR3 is TGCGCCAGCAGCCCGGACTCCACAGATACGCAGTATTTT.

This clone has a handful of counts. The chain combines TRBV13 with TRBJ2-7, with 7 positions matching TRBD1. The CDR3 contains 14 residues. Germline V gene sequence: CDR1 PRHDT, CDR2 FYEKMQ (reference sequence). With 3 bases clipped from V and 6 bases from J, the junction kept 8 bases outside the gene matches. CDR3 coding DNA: TGTGCCAGCAGCTTTGGACAGGACTCCCTCGAGCAGTACTTC. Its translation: CASSFGQDSLEQYF.

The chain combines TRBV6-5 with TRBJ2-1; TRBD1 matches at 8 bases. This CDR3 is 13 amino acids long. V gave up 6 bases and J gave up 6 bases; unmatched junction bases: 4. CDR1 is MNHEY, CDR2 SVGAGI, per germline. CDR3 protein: CASSGQGGNEQFF. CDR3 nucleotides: TGTGCCAGCAGCGGACAGGGTGGCAATGAGCAGTTCTTC.

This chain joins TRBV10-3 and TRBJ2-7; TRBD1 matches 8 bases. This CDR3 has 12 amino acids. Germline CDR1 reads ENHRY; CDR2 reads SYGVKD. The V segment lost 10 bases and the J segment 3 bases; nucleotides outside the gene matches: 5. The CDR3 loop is CATRQGSYEQYF. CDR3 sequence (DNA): TGTGCCACCCGACAGGGGAGCTACGAGCAGTACTTC.